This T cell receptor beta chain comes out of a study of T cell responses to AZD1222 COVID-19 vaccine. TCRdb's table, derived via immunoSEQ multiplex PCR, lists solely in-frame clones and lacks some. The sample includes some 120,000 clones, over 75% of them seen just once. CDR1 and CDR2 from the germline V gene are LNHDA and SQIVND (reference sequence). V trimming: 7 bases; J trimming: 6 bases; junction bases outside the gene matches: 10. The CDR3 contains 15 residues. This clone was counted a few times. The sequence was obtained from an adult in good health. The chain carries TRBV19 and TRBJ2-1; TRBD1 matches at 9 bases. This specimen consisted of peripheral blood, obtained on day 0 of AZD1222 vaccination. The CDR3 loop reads CASIPPGQGFNEQFF. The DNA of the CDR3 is TGTGCCAGTATCCCCCCGGGACAGGGATTCAATGAGCAGTTCTTC.